A selection of T cell receptor beta chains follows, all from one sample in a study of blood T cells in healthy people across ages. Via MiXCR, TCRdb re-called the 5' RACE reads, giving one row per CDR3 protein. Among 1.5 million to 2 million distinct CDR3 sequences listed, around half were seen once. Material: blood. These receptors all come from a woman between 40 and 55 years old in good health. The CDR3 runs from the conserved cysteine through the conserved F or W. Fields, in order: V gene, D gene, J gene, clone size, CDR3 protein, CDR3 DNA. D genes are given only for firm matches. A clone size is listed for some rows: how often the clone was seen (once, few, many), or a class if it is expanded.

>TRBV20-1|-|TRBJ2-3|-
CSPSGTDTQYF
TGCAGTCCCTCCGGCACAGATACGCAGTATTTT
>TRBV4-3|TRBD2|TRBJ2-3|-
CASSHGTSGGGPNTQYF
TGCGCCAGCAGCCACGGGACTAGCGGGGGAGGCCCGAATACGCAGTATTTT
>TRBV6-5|TRBD1|TRBJ2-5|-
CASSRGQGAETQYF
TGTGCCAGCAGTAGAGGTCAGGGGGCAGAGACCCAGTACTTC
>TRBV29-1|-|TRBJ1-2|few
CSVEDPHRVSYGYTF
TGCAGCGTTGAAGATCCCCACAGAGTATCGTATGGCTACACCTTC
>TRBV29-1|-|TRBJ1-2|-
CSVVSVLYDYTF
TGCAGCGTTGTCTCGGTCCTCTATGACTACACCTTC
>TRBV11-2|-|TRBJ2-7|-
CASSPTGRREQYF
TGTGCCAGCAGTCCTACAGGGAGGCGCGAGCAGTACTTC
>TRBV20-1|TRBD2|TRBJ2-5|few
CSAVSGGARETQYF
TGCAGTGCTGTTAGCGGGGGGGCCCGAGAGACCCAGTACTTC
>TRBV5-1|TRBD1|TRBJ2-1|-
CASRLTGGTYNEQFF
TGCGCCAGCAGACTGACAGGGGGGACCTACAATGAGCAGTTCTTC
>TRBV6-6|-|TRBJ2-3|-
CASSPVVGGVTDTQYF
TGTGCCAGCAGCCCCGTCGTTGGGGGAGTCACAGATACGCAGTATTTT
>TRBV4-3|TRBD1|TRBJ2-3|-
CASSQVLGTGVAFGTDTQYF
TGCGCCAGCAGCCAAGTTTTAGGGACAGGGGTGGCATTTGGGACAGATACGCAGTATTTT
>TRBV4-3|-|TRBJ2-1|-
CASSQVIENEQFF
TGCGCCAGCAGCCAAGTAATCGAGAATGAGCAGTTCTTC
>TRBV5-1|TRBD2|TRBJ2-3|many
CASSFSGRTDTQYF
TGTGCCAGCAGCTTTAGCGGGAGGACAGATACGCAGTATTTT
>TRBV7-2|-|TRBJ2-5|-
CASSLVKGRFKETQYF
TGTGCCAGCAGCTTAGTCAAGGGCAGGTTCAAAGAGACCCAGTACTTC
>TRBV6-6|-|TRBJ2-3|-
CASSSGGQTSTDTQYF
TGTGCCAGCAGCTCGGGGGGACAGACGAGCACAGATACGCAGTATTTT
>TRBV6-5|TRBD1|TRBJ1-1|-
CASSRAGQGNTEAFF
TGTGCCAGCAGCCGAGCGGGACAGGGTAACACTGAAGCTTTCTTT
>TRBV6-5|-|TRBJ2-5|-
CASSYVGSLGKTQYF
TGTGCCAGCAGTTATGTCGGGAGCTTGGGCAAGACCCAGTACTTC
>TRBV12-3/TRBV12-4|-|TRBJ2-7|-
CASTNLGRLYEQYF
TGTGCCAGCACCAACCTGGGCCGTCTCTACGAGCAGTACTTC
>TRBV7-2|TRBD2|TRBJ2-4|-
CASSRRTSGGNIQYF
TGTGCCAGCAGCCGCCGGACTAGCGGGGGGAACATTCAGTACTTC
>TRBV20-1|-|TRBJ1-6|-
CSARSWAGSSYNSPLHF
TGCAGTGCTAGAAGCTGGGCAGGGTCCTCCTATAATTCACCCCTCCACTTT
>TRBV11-2|-|TRBJ2-5|-
CASSSPSESYSAETQYF
TGTGCCAGCAGCTCCCCCTCGGAATCCTACTCCGCGGAGACCCAGTACTTC
>TRBV20-1|TRBD2|TRBJ2-3|few
CSARDPSGALPDTQYF
TGCAGTGCTAGAGACCCTAGCGGGGCTCTCCCAGATACGCAGTATTTT
>TRBV12-3/TRBV12-4|-|TRBJ2-5|once
CASDSGETQYF
TGTGCCAGCGATTCGGGGGAGACCCAGTACTTC
>TRBV29-1|TRBD1|TRBJ2-7|few
CSGLLTGTYEQYF
TGCAGCGGTCTCCTGACAGGGACCTACGAGCAGTACTTC
>TRBV7-2|-|TRBJ2-7|many
CASSLEQGRYEQYF
TGTGCCAGCAGCTTAGAGCAGGGCCGCTACGAGCAGTACTTC
>TRBV5-1|-|TRBJ2-3|-
CASSWFGPTRQDTQYF
TGCGCCAGCAGCTGGTTCGGCCCCACACGTCAGGATACGCAGTATTTT
>TRBV4-2|TRBD2|TRBJ2-3|-
CASSEGSGGDTQYF
TGTGCCAGCAGTGAGGGGAGCGGGGGGGATACGCAGTATTTT
>TRBV5-1|-|TRBJ2-7|few
CASSSLRSNEQYF
TGCGCCAGCAGCTCCTTAAGGAGTAACGAGCAGTACTTC
>TRBV11-1|-|TRBJ2-3|-
CASSPGDMDTQYF
TGTGCCAGCAGCCCCGGGGATATGGATACGCAGTATTTT
>TRBV28|-|TRBJ2-5|few
CASSLRVGKETQYF
TGTGCCAGCAGTTTACGTGTGGGGAAAGAGACCCAGTACTTC
>TRBV6-2/TRBV6-3|-|TRBJ2-1|-
CASSSPLSSYNEQFF
TGTGCCAGCAGTTCCCCTTTGAGCTCCTACAATGAGCAGTTCTTC
>TRBV5-6|-|TRBJ2-5|-
CASSLPAPQETQYF
TGTGCCAGCAGCTTACCAGCCCCCCAAGAGACCCAGTACTTC
>TRBV27|-|TRBJ2-4|-
CASSLSGGGKNIQYF
TGTGCCAGCAGTTTATCTGGGGGTGGCAAAAACATTCAGTACTTC
>TRBV6-2/TRBV6-3|-|TRBJ2-3|-
CASSQHLDPTDTQYF
TGTGCCAGCAGTCAGCACCTAGACCCCACAGATACGCAGTATTTT
>TRBV29-1|-|TRBJ2-7|few
CSVARGSYEQYF
TGCAGCGTTGCCCGGGGTTCCTACGAGCAGTACTTC
>TRBV4-2|-|TRBJ2-1|few
CASSQVSLGGGGDEQFF
TGTGCCAGCAGCCAAGTGTCGTTAGGGGGGGGAGGCGATGAGCAGTTCTTC
>TRBV7-2|-|TRBJ1-5|few
CASSNKPPHF
TGTGCCAGCAGCAATAAGCCTCCGCATTTT
>TRBV29-1|TRBD1|TRBJ1-2|few
CSVTGDYGYTF
TGCAGCGTTACAGGGGACTATGGCTACACCTTC
>TRBV13|TRBD2|TRBJ2-1|-
CASSLVPAGVDNEQFF
TGTGCCAGCAGCTTAGTACCAGCGGGGGTTGACAATGAGCAGTTCTTC